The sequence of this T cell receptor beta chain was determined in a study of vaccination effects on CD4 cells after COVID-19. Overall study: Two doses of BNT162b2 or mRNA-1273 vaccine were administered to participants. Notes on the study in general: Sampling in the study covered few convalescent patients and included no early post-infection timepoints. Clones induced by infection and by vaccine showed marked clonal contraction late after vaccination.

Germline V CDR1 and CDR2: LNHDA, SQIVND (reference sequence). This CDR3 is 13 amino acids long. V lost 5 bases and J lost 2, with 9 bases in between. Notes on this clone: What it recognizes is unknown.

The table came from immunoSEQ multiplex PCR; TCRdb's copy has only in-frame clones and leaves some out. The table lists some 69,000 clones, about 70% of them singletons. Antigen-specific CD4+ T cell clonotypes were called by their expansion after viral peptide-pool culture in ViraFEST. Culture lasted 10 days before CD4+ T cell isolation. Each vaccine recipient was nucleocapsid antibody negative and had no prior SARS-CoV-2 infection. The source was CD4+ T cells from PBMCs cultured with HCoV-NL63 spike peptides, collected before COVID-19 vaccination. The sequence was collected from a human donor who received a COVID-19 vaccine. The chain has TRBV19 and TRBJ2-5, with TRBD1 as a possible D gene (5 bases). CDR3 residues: CASSDDRQETQYF. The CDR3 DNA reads TGTGCCAGTAGTGACGACAGACAAGAGACCCAGTACTTC.